These 24 T cell receptor beta chains share one sample of origin, sequenced in a study of blood T cells in healthy people across ages. A second PCR of roughly 7 to 11 cycles used a sample-barcoded 5' primer and a J-beta primer mix. TCRdb re-derived calls from the 5' RACE reads in MiXCR, one entry per CDR3 protein. The sample has about 1.5 million distinct CDR3 sequences, under 55% seen once; the top ten hold less than 5%. The sample taken for sequencing was blood. These receptors all stem from a woman between 18 and 29 years old in good health.

The rearrangement links TRBV29-1 to TRBJ1-1; D is unclear. This CDR3 spans 10 amino acids. In germline, CDR1 is SQVTM, CDR2 ANQGSEA. V was shortened by 1 base and J by 7 bases, with 4 bases between the two germline ends. CDR3 bases: TGCAGCGTTGAAGGACTTGAAGCTTTCTTT. Translated: CSVEGLEAFF. Drawing the rest from reference TRBV29-1 and TRBJ1-1, the complete variable domain is SAVISQKPSRDICQRGTSLTIQCQVDSQVTMMFWYRQQPGQSLTLIATANQGSEATYESGFVIDKFPISRPNLTFSTLTVSNMSPEDSSIYLCSVEGLEAFFGQGTRLTVV.

The chain carries TRBV14 and TRBJ1-1; no reliable D call. The CDR3 is made up of 14 amino acids. Deletions cut 5 bases from V and 2 bases from J, with 12 bases between. Germline lookup yields CDR1 SGHDN and CDR2 FVKESK. This chain's CDR3 is CASSTRGFNTEAFF. The CDR3 coding sequence is TGTGCCAGCAGCACCCGGGGATTTAACACTGAAGCTTTCTTT.

V and J are TRBV6-5 and TRBJ1-1; D not certain. The CDR3 contains 13 residues. Germline-derived CDR1 and CDR2 are MNHEY and SVGAGI. Trimming shortened V by 2 bases and J by 4 bases, and 8 bases separated the two germline ends. The CDR3 protein is CASSYGQITEAFF. In nucleotides, the CDR3 is TGTGCCAGCAGTTACGGCCAGATCACTGAAGCTTTCTTT.

Notes on this clonotype: A much larger clone sits a single nucleotide away, making a read error possible. This chain joins TRBV10-3 and TRBJ2-7; 8 nucleotides match TRBD1. Per germline, CDR1 ENHRY and CDR2 SYGVKD. Germline trimming cut 0 bases from V and 7 bases from J; bases unmatched to any gene: 11. This CDR3 is 16 amino acids long. CDR3 coding DNA: TGTGCCATCAGTGAGTCAGTAACAGGGGGTATCAATGAGCAGTACTTC. Its protein product is CAISESVTGGINEQYF.

This sequence joins TRBV3-1 and TRBJ2-5, with a possible D match to TRBD2 (6 bases). The V gene lost 3 bases and the J gene lost 11 bases, with 22 bases spanning the gap. Germline CDR1 LGHDT, CDR2 YNNKEL (reference sequence). The CDR3 spans 15 residues. CDR3 bases: TGTGCCAGCAGCCACCTGACTAGTGGGAGTGTTAAGCAGTACTTC. Translated: CASSHLTSGSVKQYF.

This chain joins TRBV6-5 and TRBJ2-5, with D unclear. The germline V gene encodes CDR1 MNHEY and CDR2 SVGAGI. The CDR3 is 13 residues long. V lost 4 bases to trimming and J lost 1 base, with 7 bases between them. CDR3 protein: CASSSTAQETQYF. In nucleotides, the CDR3 is TGTGCCAGCAGTTCTACCGCCCAAGAGACCCAGTACTTC.

This chain uses TRBV21-1 with TRBJ2-7; the table gives TRBD1 as D, unverified against the DNA. TRBV21-1 constitutes a pseudogene. The CDR3 is made up of 18 amino acids. The CDR3 spells CASSKTRTGGRVNYEQYF. In DNA, the CDR3 is TGTGCCAGCAGCAAGACCCGGACAGGGGGTCGGGTAAACTACGAGCAGTACTTC.

This chain connects TRBV7-2 to TRBJ2-1, with D uncertain. The germline V and J ends were trimmed by 3 bases and 4 bases, with 13 bases remaining between them. This CDR3 spans 15 amino acids. From germline, CDR1 is SGHTA and CDR2 FQGNSA. CDR3: CASSFSGMAYNEQFF. CDR3 in DNA: TGTGCCAGCAGCTTTAGTGGGATGGCGTACAATGAGCAGTTCTTC.

The chain uses TRBV7-2 and TRBJ2-7; 8 bases align to TRBD1. Germline CDR1 SGHTA, CDR2 FQGNSA. The CDR3 has 16 amino acids. J lost 4 bases, V lost 4 bases, and 12 bases had no gene match. CDR3 protein: CASSSLTDRAGYEQYF. CDR3 nucleotide sequence: TGTGCCAGCAGCTCCCTCACGGACAGGGCTGGTTACGAGCAGTACTTC. Drawing the rest from reference TRBV7-2 and TRBJ2-7, the complete variable domain is GAGVSQSPSNKVTEKGKDVELRCDPISGHTALYWYRQSLGQGLEFLIYFQGNSAPDKSGLPSDRFSAERTGGSVSTLTIQRTQQEDSAVYLCASSSLTDRAGYEQYFGPGTRLTVT.

This clonotype was found a few times. This rearrangement joins TRBV7-2 to TRBJ2-1, with 11 bases matching TRBD2. This CDR3 spans 17 amino acids. V was clipped by 3 bases and J by 4 bases; unmatched bases: 8. CDR1 is SGHTA, CDR2 FQGNSA, per germline. The CDR3 region is CASSFGSGRVIYNEQFF. In nucleotides, the CDR3 is TGTGCCAGCAGCTTCGGTAGCGGGAGGGTCATATACAATGAGCAGTTCTTC.

A remark on this clonotype: Since a much larger clone is just one base distant, this may be a read error. The rearrangement joins TRBV6-6 to TRBJ2-5; TRBD1 aligns across 9 bases. The tail of the sequence fits TRBJ2-7 better, so the J call may be wrong. There are 14 residues in the CDR3. Looked up from germline, CDR1 is MNHNY and CDR2 is SVGAGI (reference sequence). As DNA, the CDR3 is TGTGCCAGCAGAACAGGGGGCGCGCTCGACGAGCAGTACTTC. It codes for CASRTGGALDEQYF.

The chain recombines TRBV20-1 with TRBJ1-1, with unresolved D. The CDR3 length is 14 residues. Trimming removed 0 bases from V and 1 base from J, with 9 bases in between. CDR1 is DFQATT, CDR2 SNEGSKA, per germline (reference sequence). The CDR3 spells CSARERGQNTEAFF. The CDR3 bases are TGCAGTGCTAGAGAGCGAGGCCAGAACACTGAAGCTTTCTTT.

The V call is TRBV20-1, the J call TRBJ2-1; D is unclear. This CDR3 is 11 amino acids long. The germline gives CDR1 DFQATT, CDR2 SNEGSKA (reference sequence). Trimming stripped 1 base from V and 9 bases from J, with 7 bases between. The CDR3 sequence: CSARGATEQFF. The CDR3 nucleotides read TGCAGTGCTAGAGGCGCTACTGAGCAGTTCTTC.

This clonotype was seen a handful of times. The rearrangement joins TRBV10-3 to TRBJ2-1, with D unresolved. Germline values: CDR1 ENHRY, CDR2 SYGVKD. The CDR3 extends over 14 amino acids. V was pared by 3 bases and J by 5 bases, with 11 bases between. CDR3 sequence (DNA): TGTGCCATCAGTGACCTAGACTTCGACAATGAGCAGTTCTTC. Amino acids: CAISDLDFDNEQFF.

There are a few counts of this clonotype. This sequence joins TRBV4-3 and TRBJ1-2; no clear D gene. CDR1 is LGHNA, CDR2 YSLEER, per germline. The CDR3 is 15 residues long. Between the trimmed V and J ends, which lost 1 base and 0 bases, there was a span of 9 bases. The CDR3 bases are TGCGCCAGCAGCCAAGGGTTAGGGACTAACTATGGCTACACCTTC. Its translation is CASSQGLGTNYGYTF.

On this clonotype: One base away lies a much larger clone, so this may be a sequencing read error. This chain joins TRBV28 and TRBJ1-1, with 8 bases identical to TRBD1. The length of the CDR3 is 14 residues. Germline V gene data show CDR1 as MDHEN and CDR2 as SYDVKM. Trimming took 7 bases from V and 1 from J; bases not matched to a gene: 5. For the CDR3, the DNA is TGTGCCAGCACCCGGGACAGGACGAACACTGAAGCTTTCTTT. As protein: CASTRDRTNTEAFF.

This chain joins TRBV7-2 and TRBJ2-3, with D possibly matching TRBD1 (5 bases). CDR3 length: 14 amino acids. The germline gives CDR1 SGHTA, CDR2 FQGNSA. Trimming removed 8 bases at V and 0 bases at J, with 12 bases between. The CDR3 DNA follows: TGTGCCAGCCGGCAGGGTGGGAGCACAGATACGCAGTATTTT. The encoded protein is CASRQGGSTDTQYF.

This chain connects TRBV27 to TRBJ1-4; tentative D call: TRBD1 (6 bases). Germline assignment: CDR1 MNHEY and CDR2 SMNVEV (reference sequence). The V and J ends lost 7 bases and 0 bases respectively, with 12 bases between them. The CDR3 covers 15 residues. The CDR3 DNA reads TGTGCCAGCATGTCCAGGGGAGCAACTAATGAAAAACTGTTTTTT. Its translation: CASMSRGATNEKLFF.

In DNA form, the CDR3 reads TGTGCCAGCAGCTTAATTCGCGGGAGAACCTACAATGAGCAGTTCTTC. Protein: CASSLIRGRTYNEQFF. The J gene is TRBJ2-1, the V gene TRBV11-2; 7 bases agree with TRBD2. Germline CDR1 is SGHAT and CDR2 is FQNNGV. Trimming cost V 2 bases and J 2 bases; bases outside gene matches: 6. The CDR3 covers 16 residues.

The V gene is TRBV7-2, the J gene TRBJ2-6, with no clear D. Trimming removed 5 bases from V and 3 bases from J, with 14 bases in between. This CDR3 region has 16 residues. The germline CDR1 and CDR2 sequences are SGHTA and FQGNSA. The CDR3 sequence: CASSLLGRRGANVLTF. CDR3 coding DNA: TGTGCCAGCAGCCTTTTGGGCCGTCGTGGGGCCAACGTCCTGACTTTC.

Notes on this clonotype: One end of the junction does not line up with germline, which may come from a read error. The chain couples TRBV15 to TRBJ1-5, with D unresolved. The CDR3 spans 17 residues. Germline CDR1 is LNHNV and CDR2 is YYDKDF (reference sequence). CDR3 protein: CATSSWPQVPFGQTQHF. CDR3 coding DNA: TGTGCCACCAGCAGTTGGCCGCAGGTGCCCTTTGGTCAGACCCAGCATTTT. Variable domain in full (rest from reference TRBV15 and TRBJ1-5): DAMVIQNPRYQVTQFGKPVTLSCSQTLNHNVMYWYQQKSSQAPKLLFHYYDKDFNNEADTPDNFQSRRPNTSFCFLDIRSPGLGDTAMYLCATSSWPQVPFGQTQHFGDGTRLSIL.

The V and J genes are TRBV12-3 or TRBV12-4 and TRBJ2-5; no definite D call. Trimming shortened V by 6 bases and J by 11 bases, and 13 bases separated the two germline ends. CDR3 length equals 11 residues. CDR3 residues: CASRIINEQYF. The CDR3 DNA sequence: TGTGCCAGCAGGATTATAAATGAGCAGTACTTC.

The V and J genes are TRBV9 and TRBJ1-1; 7 bases align to TRBD1. Germline V gene lookup returns CDR1 SGDLS and CDR2 YYNGEE. J lost 4 bases, V lost 4 bases, and 7 bases had no gene match. The CDR3 is made up of 14 amino acids. The DNA for the CDR3 is TGTGCCAGCAGCTATACAGGGGAGCGCACTGAAGCTTTCTTT. This sequence encodes CASSYTGERTEAFF.

This clonotype was detected a few times. This chain links TRBV4-2 with TRBJ1-1; D unclear. Germline V lookup: CDR1 LGHNA, CDR2 YNFKEQ. The CDR3 runs 14 residues. V lost 0 bases and J 2 bases, leaving 7 bases between the germline ends. CDR3 protein: CASSQDTLNTEAFF. The CDR3 bases are TGTGCCAGCAGCCAAGATACGTTAAACACTGAAGCTTTCTTT.